These 3 T cell receptor beta chains share one sample of origin, sequenced in a study of CD8+ T cells in alopecia areata. cDNA prepared by RNA extraction and subsequent reverse transcription served as the template for sequencing. The protocol was immunoSEQ multiplex PCR, while the TCRdb copy is restricted to in-frame clones and leaves out a portion. The sample has 130,000 or so clones, 45% to 50% seen once. The sequencing input was NKG2D-low CD8+ T cells sorted from blood. These receptors were taken from a human donor with alopecia areata.

This chain uses TRBV19 with TRBJ2-1, with D uncertain. This CDR3 is built from 13 residues. Germline CDR1 LNHDA, CDR2 SQIVND (reference sequence). V dropped 5 bases and J dropped 4 bases, with 9 bases sitting between them. The CDR3 coding sequence is TGTGCCAGTAGTGTGCACGTGTACAATGAGCAGTTCTTC. Translated: CASSVHVYNEQFF.

Only a few counts were recorded for this clone. The chain recombines TRBV29-1 with TRBJ1-1; 9 bases fit TRBD1. Germline V lookup: CDR1 SQVTM, CDR2 ANQGSEA. V was pared by 7 bases and J by 7 bases, with 1 base of the junction left unmatched. CDR3 length: 10 amino acids. The CDR3 DNA is TGCAGCGGGACAGGGGTTGAAGCTTTCTTT. It translates to CSGTGVEAFF. The full variable domain, its missing parts supplied by reference TRBV29-1 and TRBJ1-1, is SAVISQKPSRDICQRGTSLTIQCQVDSQVTMMFWYRQQPGQSLTLIATANQGSEATYESGFVIDKFPISRPNLTFSTLTVSNMSPEDSSIYLCSGTGVEAFFGQGTRLTVV.

V is TRBV30 and J is TRBJ2-1; D remains unclear. Trimming shortened V by 2 bases and J by 10 bases, and 6 bases separated the two germline ends. Germline CDR1 GTSNPN, CDR2 SVGIG (reference sequence). This CDR3 region has 10 residues. The CDR3 DNA is TGTGCCTGGAGTTTAACCGAGCAGTTCTTC. Translating gives CAWSLTEQFF.